The T cell receptor beta chain described here comes from a study of technical replicates of blood from a handful of donors. Using immunoSEQ multiplex PCR, the repertoire was profiled, and TCRdb retains in-frame clones only, with some absent. This table has tens of thousands of clones, roughly 95% appearing once. The CDR3 totals 16 residues. The V gene end was trimmed by 2 bases and the J gene end by 6 bases; junction bases not matched to a gene: 13. Germline CDR1 MNHEY, CDR2 SMNVEV (reference sequence). The sequence came from a human donor in good health. This chain connects TRBV27 to TRBJ2-7, with 7 bases identical to TRBD1. Sequences were obtained from T cells isolated from PBMCs. CDR3 protein: CASSLRGRGYRGEQYF. CDR3 nucleotides: TGTGCCAGCAGTTTAAGGGGCAGGGGGTACAGGGGCGAGCAGTACTTC.